This TCR beta chain was observed in a study of blood T cell repertoires in COVID-19. Study in general: The study drew acute and convalescent COVID-19 samples from the United States, Italy and Spain. T cells, B-cell-depleted T cells, or PBMCs provided the cDNA or gDNA that served as material.

As originally analysed: By means of reference gene primer amplification, nucleated cell counts were estimated. TCRdb's copy holds only in-frame clones and misses some; the assay was immunoSEQ multiplex PCR. V, J and clone size are taken as reported in that table, and D and trimming were inferred from the DNA itself. This sample has nearly 300,000 clones, with roughly 88% found just once. CDR3 length equals 20 residues. With V trimmed by 0 bases and J by 8 bases, 19 bases remained unmatched. The germline CDR1 and CDR2 sequences are SGDLS and YYNGEE. Specimen: peripheral blood. The TCR sequence derives from a woman aged 25 to 45 who had recovered from COVID-19. The V call is TRBV9, the J call TRBJ1-6; 8 nucleotides line up with TRBD1. CDR3 bases: TGTGCCAGCAGCGTAGGCCTCCGGACAGGGTATGAGGGGAATTATTCACCCCTCCACTTT. Translation: CASSVGLRTGYEGNYSPLHF.